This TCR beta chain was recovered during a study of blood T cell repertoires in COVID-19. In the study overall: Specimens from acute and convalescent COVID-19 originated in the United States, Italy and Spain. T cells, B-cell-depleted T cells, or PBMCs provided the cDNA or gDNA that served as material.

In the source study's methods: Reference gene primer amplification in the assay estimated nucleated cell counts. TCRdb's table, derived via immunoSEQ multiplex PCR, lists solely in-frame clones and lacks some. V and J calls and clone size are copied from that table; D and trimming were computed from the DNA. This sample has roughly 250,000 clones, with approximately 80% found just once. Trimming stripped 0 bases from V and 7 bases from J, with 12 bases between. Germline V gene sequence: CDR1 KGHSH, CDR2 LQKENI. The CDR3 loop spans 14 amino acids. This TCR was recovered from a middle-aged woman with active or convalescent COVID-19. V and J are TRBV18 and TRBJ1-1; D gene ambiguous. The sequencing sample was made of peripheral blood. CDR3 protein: CASSPPGSSLEAFF. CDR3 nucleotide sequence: TGTGCCAGCTCACCACCAGGTAGCTCCCTTGAAGCTTTCTTT.